This entry lists 27 T cell receptor beta chains sequenced from one sample in a study of blood T cell repertoires in COVID-19. Only in-frame clones appear in the TCRdb table, and some are missing; sequencing was by immunoSEQ multiplex PCR. The data hold fewer than 250,000 clones, with about 82% observed a single time. The material sequenced was peripheral blood. The origin of the receptors is a man aged 60 to 75 with COVID-19, enrolled during active disease.

The genes are TRBV7-3 and TRBJ2-1; 7 bases are shared with TRBD2. This CDR3 is built from 14 residues. V dropped 5 bases and J dropped 0; count of bases not matched to a gene: 1. CDR1 SGHTA and CDR2 FQGTGA come from the germline V gene. The CDR3 reads CASSGGDSYNEQFF. CDR3 DNA: TGTGCCAGCAGCGGGGGGGACTCCTACAATGAGCAGTTCTTC. The full variable domain, completed using reference TRBV7-3 and TRBJ2-1, is GAGVSQTPSNKVTEKGKYVELRCDPISGHTALYWYRQSLGQGPEFLIYFQGTGAADDSGLPNDRFFAVRPEGSVSTLKIQRTERGDSAVYLCASSGGDSYNEQFFGPGTRLTVL.

The genes are TRBV5-1 and TRBJ1-6, with TRBD1 identical over 7 bases. Losses at the gene ends were 4 bases for V and 4 bases for J; bases not matched to a gene: 5. Per the germline V gene, CDR1 is SGHRS and CDR2 is YFSETQ. This CDR3 is 15 amino acids long. DNA of the CDR3: TGCGCCAGCAGCCCAGGGGGAGTATATAATTCACCCCTCCACTTT. Protein product: CASSPGGVYNSPLHF.

The chain links TRBV6-6 to TRBJ1-3, with D unclear. Germline V lookup: CDR1 MNHNY, CDR2 SVGAGI (reference sequence). This CDR3 spans 13 amino acids. V was cut by 6 bases and J by 0 bases, with 6 bases left in between. CDR3 amino acids: CASRGSSGNTIYF. DNA for the CDR3: TGTGCCAGCAGGGGGAGCTCTGGAAACACCATATATTTT.

The J gene is TRBJ2-5, the V gene TRBV6-1; 11 bases align to TRBD2. There are 16 residues in the CDR3. Per the germline V gene, CDR1 is MNHNS and CDR2 is SASEGT. Losses at the gene ends were 3 bases for V and 4 bases for J; bases not matched to a gene: 7. CDR3 in DNA: TGTGCCAGCAGTGAGAGGCGGCTAGCGGGAGGAGAGACCCAGTACTTC. Its protein product is CASSERRLAGGETQYF.

The chain joins TRBV5-1 to TRBJ1-1; the match to TRBD1 covers 9 bases. From germline, CDR1 is SGHRS and CDR2 YFSETQ. The CDR3 length is 14 residues. The V and J ends lost 4 bases and 6 bases, in that order; junction bases with no gene match: 7. CDR3 DNA sequence: TGCGCCAGCAGCGGTGGACAGGGGACCTCTGAAGCTTTCTTT. This encodes CASSGGQGTSEAFF.

This clone was found once. J is TRBJ2-1 and V is TRBV2; TRBD1 matches 7 bases. J was trimmed by 9 bases and V by 1 base; bases with no gene match: 9. CDR3 length equals 15 residues. The germline V gene encodes CDR1 SNHLY and CDR2 FYNNEI. The CDR3 nucleotides read TGTGCCAGCAGTGAAGAGGCGACAGGGCCTAGTGAGCAGTTCTTC. Translating gives CASSEEATGPSEQFF.

This clone was seen only a few times. The chain couples TRBV7-9 to TRBJ1-5; D is possibly TRBD1 (6 bases). Germline V gene data show CDR1 as SEHNR and CDR2 as FQNEAQ (reference sequence). The CDR3 sequence is 13 residues long. Trimming cost V 5 bases and J 7 bases, with 12 bases left between them. The CDR3 DNA is TGTGCCAGCAGCCTCCAGGGACAACAGCCCCAGCATTTT. Translated: CASSLQGQQPQHF.

CDR3 coding DNA: TGCGCCAGCAGTCAATCGACAAAGAACGTACTGGGACTATGTTTACTCTACGAGCAGTACTTC. This encodes CASSQSTKNVLGLCLLYEQYF. V usage is TRBV23-1 and J usage is TRBJ2-7, with 7 bases lining up with TRBD2. TRBV23-1 is classed as an ORF, of uncertain function. This CDR3 spans 21 amino acids. Germline trimming cut 0 bases from V and 3 bases from J; bases unmatched to any gene: 23.

V usage is TRBV11-2 and J usage is TRBJ2-7, with D unclear. Looked up from germline, CDR1 is SGHAT and CDR2 is FQNNGV. The CDR3 covers 13 residues. Trimming removed 5 bases from V and 9 bases from J, with 17 bases in between. CDR3 sequence (DNA): TGTGCCAGCAGCACCGACGGCCCCGGCGGGCAGTACTTC. It specifies CASSTDGPGGQYF.

V usage is TRBV5-1 and J usage is TRBJ2-1; 13 nucleotides agree with TRBD2. After removal of 3 bases from V and 0 bases from J, the junction contained 3 bases not matched to a gene. Germline loops: CDR1 SGHRS, CDR2 YFSETQ. The CDR3 is 17 residues long. The CDR3, as DNA: TGCGCCAGCAGCTCGCGGACTAGCGGGAGCTCCTACAATGAGCAGTTCTTC. Translation: CASSSRTSGSSYNEQFF.

The rearrangement joins TRBV18 to TRBJ2-1, with 8 bases identical to TRBD1. Germline V gene sequence: CDR1 KGHSH, CDR2 LQKENI. J gave up 8 bases and V 3 bases, and 6 bases lay outside the gene matches. This CDR3 has 14 residues. The CDR3 loop is CASSPSGGGYEQFF. As DNA, the CDR3 is TGTGCCAGCTCACCCTCAGGGGGCGGCTATGAGCAGTTCTTC.

This chain uses TRBV7-2 with TRBJ2-2; tentatively, D is TRBD2 (6 bases). V shed 2 bases and J shed 5 bases, with 15 bases lying between them. The CDR3 length is 16 residues. Germline V lookup: CDR1 SGHTA, CDR2 FQGNSA. This chain's CDR3 is CASSLTSPRGTGELFF. CDR3 nucleotides: TGTGCCAGCAGCTTAACTAGCCCCCGAGGGACCGGGGAGCTGTTTTTT.

This clone was observed a single time. J is TRBJ2-2 and V is TRBV30; 12 bases line up with TRBD2. Looked up from germline, CDR1 is GTSNPN and CDR2 is SVGIG (reference sequence). J was trimmed by 6 bases and V by 3 bases; bases with no gene match: 2. This CDR3 has 14 amino acids. The chain's CDR3 is CAWRLAGGPGELFF. CDR3 DNA sequence: TGTGCCTGGAGACTAGCGGGAGGCCCCGGGGAGCTGTTTTTT.

On this clone itself: Other DNA sequences in the same sample also yield this CDR3. The rearrangement links TRBV5-1 to TRBJ1-2; tentative D call: TRBD1 (6 bases). This CDR3 has 14 amino acids. Trimming took off 0 bases at V and 3 bases at J, with 9 bases between the two ends. In germline, CDR1 is SGHRS, CDR2 YFSETQ. The CDR3 sequence is CASSLAPGDYGYTF. The CDR3 DNA sequence: TGCGCCAGCAGCTTGGCCCCAGGGGACTATGGCTACACCTTC.

The rearrangement links TRBV12-3 or TRBV12-4 to TRBJ1-3, with D perhaps TRBD1 (5 bases). The CDR3 has 13 residues. V lost 3 bases and J 9 bases, leaving 12 bases between the germline ends. As DNA, the CDR3 is TGTGCCAGCAGTTTTTCGGGGGGAGGCACCATATATTTT. This encodes CASSFSGGGTIYF.

This clone was recorded only once. The chain has TRBV6-5 and TRBJ2-3; 7 nucleotides align to TRBD1. V gave up 7 bases and J gave up 5 bases; unmatched junction bases: 6. This CDR3 has 13 residues. CDR1 and CDR2 (germline): MNHEY, SVGAGI. The CDR3 DNA follows: TGTGCCAGCAAAGTAACAGGGGTAGATACGCAGTATTTT. Translated, it gives CASKVTGVDTQYF.

The rearrangement links TRBV6-2 or TRBV6-3 to TRBJ1-6; 9 positions agree with TRBD1. The CDR3 runs 15 residues. The V segment lost 4 bases and the J segment 9 bases; nucleotides outside the gene matches: 7. The germline gives CDR1 MNHEY, CDR2 SVGEGT. CDR3 region: CASSLTGTGSSPLHF. The CDR3 coding sequence is TGTGCCAGCAGTTTAACCGGGACAGGGAGTTCACCCCTCCACTTT.

This sequence joins TRBV19 and TRBJ2-2; 10 bases agree with TRBD2. Germline CDR1 is LNHDA and CDR2 is SQIVND (reference sequence). The trim removed 5 bases at V and 4 bases at J, leaving 7 bases unmatched. This CDR3 has 16 residues. CDR3 region: CASSDGASGSTGELFF. In DNA, the CDR3 is TGTGCCAGTAGTGACGGGGCTAGCGGGAGCACCGGGGAGCTGTTTTTT.

The chain links TRBV29-1 to TRBJ1-1, with D maybe TRBD1 (5 bases). The V and J ends lost 6 bases and 1 base respectively, with 9 bases between them. The length of the CDR3 is 12 residues. Germline V gene sequence: CDR1 SQVTM, CDR2 ANQGSEA. CDR3 sequence reads: CSVSGWNTEAFF. CDR3 sequence (DNA): TGCAGCGTATCAGGGTGGAACACTGAAGCTTTCTTT.

The J gene is TRBJ1-2, the V gene TRBV18, with D unresolved. CDR3 length: 15 residues. In germline, CDR1 is KGHSH, CDR2 LQKENI. Trimming shortened V by 1 base and J by 5 bases, and 14 bases separated the two germline ends. CDR3 nucleotide sequence: TGTGCCAGCTCACCACTTGCTGAGGCCGGGTATGGCTACACCTTC. Translated: CASSPLAEAGYGYTF.

The J gene is TRBJ1-5, the V gene TRBV6-2 or TRBV6-3, with 7 bases fitting TRBD1. The CDR3 runs to 15 residues. Germline CDR1 and CDR2: MNHEY and SVGEGT. V gave up 5 bases and J gave up 0 bases; unmatched junction bases: 4. The CDR3 region is CASSLQGNSNQPQHF. As DNA, the CDR3 is TGTGCCAGCAGTCTACAGGGGAATAGCAATCAGCCCCAGCATTTT.

There are a few counts of this clone. The chain couples TRBV6-4 to TRBJ2-3, with TRBD1 matching 11 bases. CDR3 length: 14 residues. In germline, CDR1 is MRHNA, CDR2 SNTAGT. The junction had 0 bases not matched to a gene; V was cut back by 3 bases and J by 4 bases. CDR3 sequence (DNA): TGTGCCAGCAGTGAGGGACAGGGGGCAGATACGCAGTATTTT. It translates to CASSEGQGADTQYF.

J is TRBJ1-2 and V is TRBV6-6; no clear D gene. There are 13 residues in the CDR3. The germline V and J ends were trimmed by 5 bases and 7 bases, with 14 bases remaining between them. CDR1 and CDR2 (germline): MNHNY, SVGAGI (reference sequence). In DNA, the CDR3 is TGTGCCAGCAGTGCCACGGTTCCGTCTGGCTACACCTTC. It translates to CASSATVPSGYTF.

CDR3 loop: CASSLETGMNTEAFF. The CDR3 region has the DNA TGCGCCAGCAGCTTGGAGACGGGGATGAACACTGAAGCTTTCTTT. V usage is TRBV5-1 and J usage is TRBJ1-1; no clear D. CDR1 and CDR2 (germline): SGHRS, YFSETQ. Trimming took 0 bases from V and 0 from J, leaving 9 bases between them. The CDR3 runs to 15 residues.

The chain is built from TRBV5-5 and TRBJ1-4; 7 bases align to TRBD1. V was pared by 4 bases and J by 5 bases, with 5 bases of the junction left unmatched. Germline values: CDR1 SGHKS, CDR2 YYEKEE (reference sequence). This CDR3 is 14 amino acids long. In nucleotides, the CDR3 is TGTGCCAGCAGCCGGGACAGCCAAAATGAAAAACTGTTTTTT. Protein sequence: CASSRDSQNEKLFF. The full variable domain, with the rest looked up from reference TRBV5-5 and TRBJ1-4, is DAGVTQSPTHLIKTRGQQVTLRCSPISGHKSVSWYQQVLGQGPQFIFQYYEKEERGRGNFPDRFSARQFPNYSSELNVNALLLGDSALYLCASSRDSQNEKLFFGSGTQLSVL.

This chain connects TRBV24-1 to TRBJ2-5, with D maybe TRBD2 (5 bases). The CDR3 has 14 amino acids. Germline V gives CDR1 KGHDR, CDR2 SFDVKD. Trimming cost V 5 bases and J 5 bases, with 14 bases left between them. This CDR3 is CATSAPPPGETQYF. CDR3 nucleotide sequence: TGTGCCACCAGTGCCCCGCCGCCGGGGGAGACCCAGTACTTC.

DNA of the CDR3: TGTGCCAGCACCACTAAAAGTGAAGCTTTCTTT. It specifies CASTTKSEAFF. V gene TRBV7-9 combines with J gene TRBJ1-1; no clear D gene. Germline V gene sequence: CDR1 SEHNR, CDR2 FQNEAQ (reference sequence). This CDR3 has 11 amino acids. The germline V and J ends were trimmed by 7 bases and 7 bases, with 10 bases remaining between them.